The following is a T cell receptor (beta chain) sequence with its context. No antigen is known for it. These data originate in a study of beta chain features in type 1 diabetes. Findings and caveats of the study: Moderately but significantly shorter TCRB CDR3s were found in Type 1 diabetes patients in all four CD4+ subsets.

Germline lookup yields CDR1 GTSNPN and CDR2 SVGIG (reference sequence). V lost 5 bases and J 6 bases, leaving 19 bases between the germline ends. The CDR3 is made up of 14 amino acids. cDNA synthesis used the whole RNA isolate, giving expressed TCRB sequences. TCRdb keeps only in-frame clones here, not all; method: immunoSEQ multiplex PCR. This table holds under 300,000 clones, about a tenth found once. The chain links TRBV30 to TRBJ1-1; D gene unclear. This TCR was sampled from a man younger than 40 with type 1 diabetes. The specimen was naive CD4+ T cells from blood. CDR3 sequence reads: CAWERRAVASEAFF. The CDR3 region has the DNA TGTGCCTGGGAGCGTCGAGCCGTGGCATCTGAAGCTTTCTTT.